This TCR beta chain was captured in a study of CD8+ T cells in alopecia areata (dated by TCRdb to 2017 to 2018). General notes on the study: The treated patients, all with moderate-to-severe alopecia areata, were enrolled in an open-label pilot trial of oral tofacitinib given at 5 to 10 mg twice daily. Tofacitinib was administered for 6 to 18 months, and 6 months of follow-up off drug were then conducted to assess delayed response and recurrence. For the treated patients, the SALT score, which quantifies what percentage of scalp surface area is affected, served as the measure of disease severity. The study used high-throughput TCRbeta sequencing to examine T cell clonal expansion in alopecia areata, in both the C3H/HeJ mouse model and human patients. Human TCRbeta sequencing covered scalp tissue and sorted CD4+ and CD8+ peripheral blood T cells from patchy and totalis/universalis alopecia areata patients and healthy controls. Biopsies were taken from tofacitinib-treated patients at baseline and again at 4 and 24 weeks into treatment, and several of those patients also had a later scalp biopsy. Scalp clonality was compared among normal scalp (n=4), patchy alopecia areata scalp (n=8), and alopecia totalis/universalis scalp (n=8). RNA was extracted with the PAXgene miRNA kit for fixed scalp, the miRNeasy kit for PBMCs, and the RNeasy kit for mouse skin. TCRbeta CDR3 regions were amplified by immunoSEQ multiplex PCR using 35 Vbeta forward and 13 Jbeta reverse primers. Beyond this particular receptor, the publication reports: Unlike mouse skin, where gammadelta T cells dominate, normal human skin contains resident alphabeta T cells that get sequenced too, which complicates analysis of the scalp TCR repertoire. The treated cohort was small, with a single nonresponder, so links between baseline CD8+ expansion and response need larger studies. Tofacitinib significantly lowered scalp clonality and the number of expanded CD8+ clones among the top 100 scalp clones. Compared with normal scalp, lesional scalp, particularly in alopecia totalis/universalis, had higher clonality and more expanded CD8+ clones, which suggests antigenic drive. Shared TCR sequences between patients were less evident than in mice, which may be partly attributable to HLA diversity in the patient population. Many expanded lesional clones were found to persist in scalp and blood during tofacitinib treatment, and relapse after treatment cessation may be partly explained by this persistence.

As for this clone: It lacks a known antigen. Base qualities are missing; no much larger clone stands one base away.

According to the study, the label for this sample's treatment or condition signals: oral pan-JAK inhibitor, 5-10 mg twice daily. From alopecia areata patients, peripheral blood was collected along with lesional scalp punch biopsies. PBMCs were isolated by density centrifugation and stained for CD3, CD4 and CD8, and CD4+ and CD8+ T cells were sorted on a FACSAria. Per the germline V gene, SQVTM is the CDR1 and ANQGSEA is the CDR2. The CDR3 runs 13 amino acids, cysteine and phenylalanine included. The only DNA kept is the CDR3, 39 bases in frame from the first base. After removal of 7 bases from V and 4 bases from J, the junction retains 10 bases not matched to a gene. The library was produced with the immunoSEQ multiplex PCR assay. RNA was extracted from all samples and reverse transcribed into cDNA as template for TCR sequencing. First-strand cDNA was synthesized using SuperScript III with a 2:1 mix of oligo-dT and random hexamers. A synthetic immune receptor repertoire was used to assess amplification bias, and residual bias was removed computationally. In the authors' own workflow: Raw reads were preprocessed to remove errors, and CDR3 was defined by IMGT conventions from the conserved cysteine to phenylalanine. Clonality was computed as 1 minus the Shannon entropy, with the entropy normalized by log2 of the number of productive unique TCRs. Whether scalp clones were CD4 or CD8 was inferred by matching scalp TCRbeta sequences against CD4 and CD8 repertoires sorted from blood. TCRdb obtained this table from immuneACCESS and retained in-frame rearrangements with V and J assigned. These tables miss some clones; where compared with another copy, unresolved V genes account for less than half of the shortfall, and the remainder is unexplained. V and J calls and clone size are as listed in that table; D and trimming were resolved from the DNA. The sample table shows hundreds of thousands of clones, and approximately 70% are seen once. Of the sample, roughly 1.2% falls within the top ten clones.

This sequence was found in a human donor with alopecia areata. The chain is encoded by TRBV29-1 joined to TRBJ2-7; 7 central nucleotides agree with TRBD1. Material: CD4+ T cells sorted from blood, obtained between weeks 44 and 45, from a patient treated with tofacitinib. The CDR3 here reads CSAEGQRSYEQYF. The base sequence is TGCAGCGCCGAGGGACAGAGGAGTTACGAGCAGTACTTC.